A single T cell receptor beta chain is shown here with its context. This entry belongs to a study of blood T cell repertoires in COVID-19. In the study overall: Donors in the United States, Italy and Spain gave samples during acute or convalescent COVID-19.

This CDR3 is 13 amino acids long. The V gene end was trimmed by 5 bases and the J gene end by 6 bases; junction bases not matched to a gene: 1. CDR1 is SGHTA and CDR2 is FQGNSA in the germline V gene. Measured with immunoSEQ multiplex PCR; TCRdb has only the in-frame clones, and not every one. The sample comprises nearly 350,000 clones, around nine tenths of which are singletons, and around 7.9% rests with the top ten. This chain joins TRBV7-2 and TRBJ2-3; 11 positions agree with TRBD2. Sequenced material: peripheral blood. This clonotype originated in a woman in her 70s with COVID-19, enrolled during active disease. The CDR3 DNA reads TGTGCCAGCAGCCGGACTAGCGGGGATACGCAGTATTTT. This sequence encodes CASSRTSGDTQYF.